A single sample is the source of the 3 T cell receptor beta chains below, sequenced in a study of blood T cell repertoires in COVID-19. The method was immunoSEQ multiplex PCR; TCRdb's version includes in-frame clones alone and lacks a portion of them. The table shows 140,000 or so clones, with around 84% occurring only once. Sequencing was carried out using peripheral blood. These TCRs come from a human donor in a cohort sampled during active COVID-19.

The V call is TRBV7-9, the J call TRBJ2-7, with D maybe TRBD1 (5 bases). V was pared by 1 base and J by 0 bases, with 10 bases between. The CDR3 contains 15 residues. Germline V gene sequence: CDR1 SEHNR, CDR2 FQNEAQ (reference sequence). The CDR3, as DNA: TGTGCCAGCAGCTTAGAGGGGTCTCGCTCCTACGAGCAGTACTTC. Its translation is CASSLEGSRSYEQYF.

V usage is TRBV6-6 and J usage is TRBJ1-1; D possibly corresponds to TRBD1 (5 bases). V was pared by 6 bases and J by 1 base, with 12 bases between. Germline lookup yields CDR1 MNHNY and CDR2 SVGAGI (reference sequence). The CDR3 has 14 amino acids. The CDR3 loop reads CASSYPQGNTEAFF. Written as DNA, the CDR3 is TGTGCCAGCAGCTACCCCCAGGGGAACACTGAAGCTTTCTTT.

The rearrangement links TRBV11-3 to TRBJ2-3; D ambiguous. The CDR3 totals 14 residues. The V gene lost 1 base and the J gene lost 2 bases, with 7 bases spanning the gap. CDR1 and CDR2 (germline): SGHNT, YENEEA. CDR3 region: CASSLAYPTDTQYF. In DNA form, the CDR3 reads TGTGCCAGCAGCTTAGCTTATCCCACAGATACGCAGTATTTT.